The T cell receptor beta chain under discussion was sequenced for a study of beta chain features in type 1 diabetes. In the case of this clone: The antigen remains undetermined.

Isolated RNA was reverse transcribed in full, so expressed TCRB transcripts were sequenced. Repertoires were generated with immunoSEQ multiplex PCR, while TCRdb's copy carries only in-frame clones and drops some. The sample gives hundreds of thousands of clones, over 25% of which show up once; around 0.065% is in the top ten. Study observations and caveats: Among patients with Type 1 diabetes, TCRB CDR3s were moderately but significantly shorter in every one of the four CD4+ subsets.

The germline V and J ends were trimmed by 6 bases and 8 bases, with 20 bases remaining between them. The germline CDR1 and CDR2 sequences are SGHAT and FQDESV (reference sequence). This CDR3 has 15 amino acids. The source material was naive CD4+ T cells from blood. This chain joins TRBV11-1 and TRBJ2-1; a weak D match, TRBD2 (5 bases). The clonotype was recovered from a man aged 18 to 35 in good health. CDR3 loop: CASRPQMYKLDEQFF. The CDR3 nucleotides read TGTGCCAGCAGACCGCAGATGTACAAACTAGATGAGCAGTTCTTC.